The entry below describes one TCR beta chain. The entry originates in a study of control samples from healthy donors and cancer patients. Generated by immunoSEQ multiplex PCR, the TCRdb table keeps only in-frame clones and is missing some. This sample contains about 200,000 clones. Per germline, CDR1 MNHNY and CDR2 SVGAGI (reference sequence). This CDR3 has 13 residues. V was clipped by 10 bases and J by 4 bases; unmatched bases: 8. This sequence was found in a woman aged 25 to 39 in good health. Sample: blood. The chain employs TRBV6-6 and TRBJ1-2; 8 nucleotides match TRBD1. The CDR3 nucleotides read TGTGCCACAACCCAGGGGGCCAGCTATGGCTACACCTTC. Encoded protein: CATTQGASYGYTF.